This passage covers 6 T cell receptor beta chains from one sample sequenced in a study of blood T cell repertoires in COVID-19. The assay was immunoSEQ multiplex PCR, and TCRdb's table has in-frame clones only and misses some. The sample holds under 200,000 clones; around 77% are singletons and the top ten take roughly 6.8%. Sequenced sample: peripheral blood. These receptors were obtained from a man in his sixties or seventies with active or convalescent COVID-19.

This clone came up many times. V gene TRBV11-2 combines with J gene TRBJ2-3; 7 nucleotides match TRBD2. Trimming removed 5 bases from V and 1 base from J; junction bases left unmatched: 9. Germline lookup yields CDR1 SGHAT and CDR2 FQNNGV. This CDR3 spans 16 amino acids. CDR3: CASSGLSSGRTDTQYF. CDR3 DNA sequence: TGTGCCAGCAGCGGCCTCTCTAGCGGTCGCACAGATACGCAGTATTTT.

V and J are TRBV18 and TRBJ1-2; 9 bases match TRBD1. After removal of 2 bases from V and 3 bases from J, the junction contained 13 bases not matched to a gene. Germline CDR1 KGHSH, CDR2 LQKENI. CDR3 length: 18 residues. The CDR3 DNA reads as TGTGCCAGCTCACCAACATTGGGACAGGGTCGAGCTGACTATGGCTACACCTTC. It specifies CASSPTLGQGRADYGYTF.

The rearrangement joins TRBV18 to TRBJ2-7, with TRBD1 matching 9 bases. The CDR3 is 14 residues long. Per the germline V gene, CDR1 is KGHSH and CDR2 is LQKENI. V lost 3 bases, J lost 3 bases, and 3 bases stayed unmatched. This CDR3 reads CASSPAGQGYEQYF. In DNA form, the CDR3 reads TGTGCCAGCTCACCGGCGGGACAGGGCTACGAGCAGTACTTC.

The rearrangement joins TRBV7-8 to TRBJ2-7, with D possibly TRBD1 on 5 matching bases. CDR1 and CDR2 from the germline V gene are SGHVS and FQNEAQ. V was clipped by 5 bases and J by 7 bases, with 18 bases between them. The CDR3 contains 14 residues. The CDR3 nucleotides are TGTGCCAGCAGCCCCCGACAGTTACCGGGTGAGCAGTACTTC. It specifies CASSPRQLPGEQYF.

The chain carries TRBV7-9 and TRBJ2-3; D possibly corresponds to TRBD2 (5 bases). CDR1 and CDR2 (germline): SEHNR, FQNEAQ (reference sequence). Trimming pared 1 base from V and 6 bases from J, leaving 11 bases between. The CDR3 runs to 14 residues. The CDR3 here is CASSLDDPGDTQYF. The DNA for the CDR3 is TGTGCCAGCAGCTTAGACGACCCGGGGGATACGCAGTATTTT.

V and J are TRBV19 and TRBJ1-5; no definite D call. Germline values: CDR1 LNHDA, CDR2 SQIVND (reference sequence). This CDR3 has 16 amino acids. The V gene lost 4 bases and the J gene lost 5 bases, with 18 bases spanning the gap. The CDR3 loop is CASSTHTSRGDQPQHF. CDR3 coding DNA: TGTGCCAGTAGTACCCACACGTCGAGAGGAGATCAGCCCCAGCATTTT.